Listed below are T cell receptor beta chains from one sample, sequenced in a study of blood T cells in healthy people across ages. Using its own MiXCR run on the 5' RACE reads, TCRdb lists one record per CDR3 protein. The table records more than 900,000 distinct CDR3 sequences, almost 30% of them present only once. The data also belong to a second study, concerning T cells of mothers and their children.

Input material: blood. The source of these receptors is a middle-aged woman in good health. Both conserved end residues are part of each CDR3. The D gene is left open where the match is weak. Where a row states a size, it is once, few, many or the class of an expanded clone; other rows omit it.

>NA|TRBJ1-1|NA|TRBV20-1
TGCAGTGCTAGAGCACTTGAAGATTCCGCCCCAGCTTTCTTT
CSARALEDSAPAFF
>few|TRBJ1-1|NA|TRBV20-1
TGCAGTGCTAGATACAGGGTGATGAACACTGAAGCTTTCTTT
CSARYRVMNTEAFF
>NA|TRBJ2-1|NA|TRBV28
TGTGCCAGCAGTTTCCCCAAGGCCGTCGCACCTGGAACTGTTGCCTACAATGAGCAGTTCTTC
CASSFPKAVAPGTVAYNEQFF
>NA|TRBJ2-2|NA|TRBV24-1
TGTGCCACCAGTGATACTATCTCGGGGAGGCAGGGAATGTTGTTTTTT
CATSDTISGRQGMLFF
>few|TRBJ2-7|NA|TRBV3-1
TGTGCCAGCAGCCACGGGTTGCGTTACGAGCAGTACTTC
CASSHGLRYEQYF
>NA|TRBJ1-5|TRBD1|TRBV12-3/TRBV12-4
TGTGCCAGCAGTTTAGAGGGCACAGGGGATAATCAGCCCCTGCATTTT
CASSLEGTGDNQPLHF
>few|TRBJ1-5|NA|TRBV7-2
TGTGCCAGCAGCTTCGACAGATATCAGCCCCAGCATTTT
CASSFDRYQPQHF
>NA|TRBJ1-2|TRBD1|TRBV7-2
TGTGCCAGCAGCCTACAGGGGGCGCCGGGCTATGGCTACACCTTC
CASSLQGAPGYGYTF
>NA|TRBJ1-2|NA|TRBV4-1
TGCGCCAGCAGCCAAGCGGCAGACTATGGCTACACCTTC
CASSQAADYGYTF
>NA|TRBJ2-6|TRBD1|TRBV10-3
TGTGCCATCAGTGAAATAGGGACAGGGAGAACTGGGGCCAACGTCCTGACTTTC
CAISEIGTGRTGANVLTF
>NA|TRBJ2-5|TRBD1|TRBV5-1
TGCGCCAGCAGCTTAACCGGGACAGGGTCGGAGACCCAGTACTTC
CASSLTGTGSETQYF
>NA|TRBJ2-2|TRBD2|TRBV20-1
TGCAGTGCTAGAGATCAAGCTAGCGGGTTCAACACCGGGGAGCTGTTTTTT
CSARDQASGFNTGELFF
>NA|TRBJ1-1|NA|TRBV28
TGTGCCAGCAGTCCCGTTCGAGGCGGGACGAACACTGAAGCTTTCTTT
CASSPVRGGTNTEAFF
>many|TRBJ2-7|TRBD1|TRBV12-3/TRBV12-4
TGTGCCAGCAGTGATACGCCGGGACAGGGGTTGTACGAGCAGTACTTC
CASSDTPGQGLYEQYF
>NA|TRBJ2-5|NA|TRBV5-1
TGCGCCAGCAGCGGAGCGGGAAGGGGGCAAGAGACCCAGTACTTC
CASSGAGRGQETQYF
>NA|TRBJ2-1|NA|TRBV15
TGTGCCACCAGCGTCCGGGGCGGCGGATACAATGAGCAGTTCTTC
CATSVRGGGYNEQFF
>few|TRBJ1-1|NA|TRBV11-2
TGTGCCAGCAGCTTCCGGGGGTACTCTATAGCTTTCTTT
CASSFRGYSIAFF
>NA|TRBJ1-1|NA|TRBV9
TGTGCCAGCAGCGGGCGGACAGCTGAGAACACTGAAGCTTTCTTT
CASSGRTAENTEAFF
>NA|TRBJ1-1|NA|TRBV7-9
TGTGCCAGCAGCTTATTGGGGGGTACCACTGAAGCTTTCTTT
CASSLLGGTTEAFF
>NA|TRBJ1-6|TRBD1|TRBV6-1
TGTGCCAGCAGTCCCCCGGCGGAGGGGGCCCTTTATAATTCACCCCTCCACTTT
CASSPPAEGALYNSPLHF
>few|TRBJ1-5|TRBD1|TRBV20-1
TGCAGTGCTAGCCCCGGACAGGGGCATCAGCCCCAGCATTTT
CSASPGQGHQPQHF
>NA|TRBJ2-1|NA|TRBV13
TGTGCCAGCAGCTTAGAGGGAACTAAGCAGTTCTTC
CASSLEGTKQFF
>few|TRBJ1-1|NA|TRBV15
TGTGCCACCAGCAGAGATTGGGGTAACACTGAAGCTTTCTTT
CATSRDWGNTEAFF
>few|TRBJ2-5|NA|TRBV30
TGTGCCTGGAGGGCCTCTATAGCCGGGGCCTACAGAGAGACCCAGTACTTC
CAWRASIAGAYRETQYF
>NA|TRBJ2-1|NA|TRBV5-5
TGTACCAGCAGCTTCAGGAACCCTACCTACAATGAGCAGTTCTTC
CTSSFRNPTYNEQFF
>few|TRBJ1-2|TRBD1|TRBV7-3
TGTGCCAGCTCACCCCAGGGGGGACAGGGGATTGGCTACACCTTC
CASSPQGGQGIGYTF
>many|TRBJ2-5|TRBD2|TRBV20-1
TGCAGTGCTAGTTTGCTAGCGGACCAAGAGACCCAGTACTTC
CSASLLADQETQYF
>NA|TRBJ1-4|NA|TRBV7-9
TGTGCCAGCAGCTGGGGGGGGTTTGAAAAACTGTTTTTT
CASSWGGFEKLFF
>many|TRBJ2-1|NA|TRBV5-1
TGCGCCAGCAGTGACCAGCCCGGCCACAATGAGCAGTTCTTC
CASSDQPGHNEQFF
>few|TRBJ1-1|TRBD1|TRBV6-6
TGTGCCACCCGGGACAGGGGGCGGGGGGACACTGAAGCTTTCTTT
CATRDRGRGDTEAFF
>NA|TRBJ2-1|TRBD2|TRBV29-1
TGCAGCGTAGCCAGCTCCGGGACTAGCGGGGTAAATGAGCAGTTCTTC
CSVASSGTSGVNEQFF
>NA|TRBJ2-2|NA|TRBV9
TGTGCCAGCAGCGGCTGGGGGGCGGGAGCCGGGGAGCTGTTTTTT
CASSGWGAGAGELFF
>NA|TRBJ1-6|NA|TRBV5-4
TGTGCCAGCAGCTCCGATCCTCCGGGGGCGAATTCACCCCTCCACTTT
CASSSDPPGANSPLHF
>NA|TRBJ2-1|TRBD1|TRBV28
TGTGCCAGCCCTGGACCCGGACAGGACCACAATGAACAGTTCTTC
CASPGPGQDHNEQFF
>many|TRBJ2-5|TRBD1|TRBV27
TGTGCCAGCAGTTTATTCTGGACAGGTTCCAAAGAGACCCAGTACTTC
CASSLFWTGSKETQYF
>few|TRBJ2-6|TRBD1|TRBV28
TGTGCCAGCAGGGCAGGGGGACCCTCTGGGGCCAACGTCCTGACTTTC
CASRAGGPSGANVLTF
>NA|TRBJ2-1|TRBD2|TRBV2
TGTGCCAGCATGGGGCTAGCGGGGTTCTATGAGCAGTTCTTC
CASMGLAGFYEQFF
>many|TRBJ2-1|TRBD1|TRBV5-1
TGCGCCAGCAGCTTGGCGAGACAGGGGGGCAATGAGCAGTTCTTC
CASSLARQGGNEQFF
>many|TRBJ2-1|NA|TRBV7-2
TGTGCCAGCAGCTTAGTGACCTACAATGAGCAGTTCTTC
CASSLVTYNEQFF
>NA|TRBJ2-7|NA|TRBV5-5
TGTGCCAGCAGCTTGGCATCAGAATGGAGGTCCTACGAGCAGTACTTC
CASSLASEWRSYEQYF
>few|TRBJ2-7|NA|TRBV20-1
TGCAGTGCTAGAGATGTTCGGGGGATGGTCTACGAGCAGTACTTC
CSARDVRGMVYEQYF
>many|TRBJ1-2|NA|TRBV7-2
TGTGCCAGCAGCTTAGACTTATCGTTGGGCATTATCGGCTACACCTTC
CASSLDLSLGIIGYTF
>NA|TRBJ1-2|NA|TRBV27
TGTGCCAGCAGGTTATATCCCCGGTCATATGGCTACACCTTC
CASRLYPRSYGYTF
>many|TRBJ2-7|NA|TRBV19
TGTGCCAGTAGTATAGATTCAACAGACTACGAGCAGTACTTC
CASSIDSTDYEQYF
>few|TRBJ1-4|NA|TRBV7-6
TGTGCCAGCAGCGCCTTCGGAGAACCTGAAAAACTGTTTTTT
CASSAFGEPEKLFF
>NA|TRBJ2-1|TRBD2|TRBV7-9
TGTGCCAGCAGCACCTCACTAGCGGGAAGTTACAATGAGCAGTTCTTC
CASSTSLAGSYNEQFF
>many|TRBJ2-5|NA|TRBV12-3/TRBV12-4
TGTGCCAGCAGTTTACAGAATCAAGAGACCCAGTACTTC
CASSLQNQETQYF
>many|TRBJ2-6|NA|TRBV19
TGTGCCAGTAGTACCCAAGGGGAGGCTGGGGCCAACGTCCTGACTTTC
CASSTQGEAGANVLTF
>NA|TRBJ1-5|NA|TRBV7-2
TGTGCCAGCAGCTTTACCGGGACTTGGCAGCCCCAGCATTTT
CASSFTGTWQPQHF
>NA|TRBJ2-5|TRBD1|TRBV11-2
TGTGCCAGCAGTGCAGGGACAGGTTCTGGGGAGACCCAGTACTTC
CASSAGTGSGETQYF
>NA|TRBJ2-7|TRBD1|TRBV4-1
TGCGCCAGCAGCCAAGTGGGACAGAACCACAGGGCCTACGAGCAGTACTTC
CASSQVGQNHRAYEQYF
>many|TRBJ2-7|NA|TRBV30
TGTGCCTGGAGTGTAGGGGGAGTCTCCTACGAGCAGTACTTC
CAWSVGGVSYEQYF
>NA|TRBJ2-1|TRBD2|TRBV7-2
TGTGCCAGCAGTTCTACCAGCGGGGTAACTAATGAGCAGTTCTTC
CASSSTSGVTNEQFF
>few|TRBJ1-4|TRBD1|TRBV5-1
TGCGCCAGCAGCGCATACAGGGGGCGCGGAGAAAAACTGTTTTTT
CASSAYRGRGEKLFF
>NA|TRBJ1-1|TRBD1|TRBV12-3/TRBV12-4
TGTGCCAGCAGTACGAGGACAGGGGTAGCCGAAGCTTTCTTT
CASSTRTGVAEAFF
>few|TRBJ2-3|TRBD2|TRBV4-3
TGCGCCAGCAGCCAAGAGAGGACTAGAGTGGATACGCAGTATTTT
CASSQERTRVDTQYF
>few|TRBJ2-3|NA|TRBV6-2/TRBV6-3
TGTGCCAGCAGTCGGCGGGGCATCACAGATACGCAGTATTTT
CASSRRGITDTQYF
>few|TRBJ1-3|TRBD1|TRBV7-9
TGTGCCAGCAGCTTAGGAGGGGGCGGCGGAGACACCATATATTTT
CASSLGGGGGDTIYF
>few|TRBJ1-2|TRBD1|TRBV6-1
TGTGCCAGCAGTGCCTTCGGACAGGAACTGGACTACACCTTC
CASSAFGQELDYTF